Below, 13 T cell receptor beta chains from the same sample are listed, as sequenced in a study of T cell clones after liver transplantation. Produced via immunoSEQ multiplex PCR; TCRdb's table is partial and in-frame only. The sample yields nearly 45,000 clones, about 82% seen once. The source material was CD4+ T cells from blood, sampled 24 months after liver transplant. Receptors were obtained from a human patient who received a liver transplant. Some T cells may have come from the graft donor.

The V and J genes are TRBV5-4 and TRBJ2-5; the D gene is possibly TRBD2 (6 bases). Germline V CDR1 and CDR2: SGHNT, YYREEE (reference sequence). Trimming removed 3 bases from V and 5 bases from J, with 11 bases in between. The CDR3 totals 13 residues. CDR3 in DNA: TGTGCCAGCAGCTACGGAGGGGACGAGACCCAGTACTTC. As protein: CASSYGGDETQYF.

The J gene is TRBJ2-6, the V gene TRBV2; D remains ambiguous. V lost 5 bases to trimming and J lost 0 bases, with 23 bases between them. Germline V gives CDR1 SNHLY, CDR2 FYNNEI. The CDR3 is 20 amino acids. In DNA form, the CDR3 reads TGTGCCAGCAGTCTCGTCCGTTTGGGGAACTTCCCCTCTGGGGCCAACGTCCTGACTTTC. Its protein product is CASSLVRLGNFPSGANVLTF. Combining the CDR3 with reference TRBV2 and TRBJ2-6 gives the whole variable domain EPEVTQTPSHQVTQMGQEVILRCVPISNHLYFYWYRQILGQKVEFLVSFYNNEISEKSEIFDDQFSVERPDGSNFTLKIRSTKLEDSAMYFCASSLVRLGNFPSGANVLTFGAGSRLTVL.

This clone occurred a few times. The chain joins TRBV29-1 to TRBJ1-3; D call uncertain. Germline V gene sequence: CDR1 SQVTM, CDR2 ANQGSEA. V lost 2 bases, J lost 4 bases, and 3 bases lay in between. The CDR3 covers 11 residues. The CDR3 spells CSVEKGNTIYF. The DNA of the CDR3 is TGCAGCGTTGAAAAAGGAAACACCATATATTTT.

The CDR3 region is CASRHPLGSHGYTF. CDR3 sequence (DNA): TGTGCCAGCAGGCACCCGCTAGGAAGCCATGGCTACACCTTC. The chain couples TRBV28 to TRBJ1-2; D unclear. V shed 6 bases and J shed 6 bases, with 17 bases lying between them. From germline, CDR1 is MDHEN and CDR2 SYDVKM. This CDR3 is built from 14 residues.

The chain carries TRBV7-9 and TRBJ2-1; 11 bases are a match to TRBD2. Germline V gene lookup returns CDR1 SEHNR and CDR2 FQNEAQ (reference sequence). The CDR3 is made up of 15 amino acids. Trimming took 5 bases from V and 5 from J; bases not matched to a gene: 5. The CDR3 spells CASSPGTSGNNEQFF. For the CDR3, the DNA is TGTGCCAGCAGCCCGGGGACTAGCGGAAACAATGAGCAGTTCTTC. Filled out from reference TRBV7-9 and TRBJ2-1, the complete variable domain reads DTGVSQNPRHKITKRGQNVTFRCDPISEHNRLYWYRQTLGQGPEFLTYFQNEAQLEKSRLLSDRFSAERPKGSFSTLEIQRTEQGDSAMYLCASSPGTSGNNEQFFGPGTRLTVL.

J is TRBJ2-2 and V is TRBV4-2; D is possibly TRBD2 (6 bases). The CDR3 is 16 residues long. In germline, CDR1 is LGHNA, CDR2 YNFKEQ. The V gene lost 4 bases and the J gene lost 3 bases, with 15 bases spanning the gap. In DNA, the CDR3 is TGTGCCAGCAGCCGACGACTAGACATTGACACCGGGGAGCTGTTTTTT. It yields the protein CASSRRLDIDTGELFF.

The chain combines TRBV28 with TRBJ2-3; 8 positions match TRBD2. The CDR3 consists of 14 residues. V gave up 4 bases and J gave up 3 bases; unmatched junction bases: 3. The germline CDR1 and CDR2 sequences are MDHEN and SYDVKM. The CDR3 DNA follows: TGTGCCAGCAGTTCCGGGACTAGGACAGATACGCAGTATTTT. Translation gives CASSSGTRTDTQYF.

The rearrangement uses TRBV7-2 and TRBJ2-2; tentative D call: TRBD2 (6 bases). The CDR3 has 15 amino acids. V lost 2 bases and J 4 bases, leaving 11 bases between the germline ends. Per germline, CDR1 SGHTA and CDR2 FQGNSA. The CDR3: CASSLRRDPTGELFF. The CDR3 region has the DNA TGTGCCAGCAGCTTAAGGCGGGATCCCACCGGGGAGCTGTTTTTT.

This clone has just one count. The CDR3 sequence is CASSLRGGDRINTEAFF. The DNA for the CDR3 is TGTGCCAGCAGCCTGAGGGGCGGGGACAGAATTAACACTGAAGCTTTCTTT. This chain connects TRBV7-9 to TRBJ1-1; 7 bases align to TRBD1. The CDR3 sequence is 17 residues long. Trimming removed 5 bases from V and 2 bases from J; junction bases left unmatched: 14. The germline V gene encodes CDR1 SEHNR and CDR2 FQNEAQ (reference sequence). Variable domain in full (rest from reference TRBV7-9 and TRBJ1-1): DTGVSQNPRHKITKRGQNVTFRCDPISEHNRLYWYRQTLGQGPEFLTYFQNEAQLEKSRLLSDRFSAERPKGSFSTLEIQRTEQGDSAMYLCASSLRGGDRINTEAFFGQGTRLTVV.

This rearrangement joins TRBV5-4 to TRBJ1-1; 8 bases map to TRBD1. Germline V lookup: CDR1 SGHNT, CDR2 YYREEE (reference sequence). Trimming at V came to 2 bases and at J to 4 bases, leaving 7 bases not matched to a gene. This CDR3 spans 15 amino acids. For the CDR3, the DNA is TGTGCCAGCAGCTTTGACAGGGGATTGAGCACTGAAGCTTTCTTT. Its translation: CASSFDRGLSTEAFF.

Turning to this clone: This CDR3 is also generated by other DNA sequences in the sample. This rearrangement joins TRBV10-3 to TRBJ2-7, with 10 bases that match TRBD2. Germline trimming cut 3 bases from V and 6 bases from J; bases unmatched to any gene: 5. CDR1 and CDR2 from the germline V gene are ENHRY and SYGVKD. CDR3 length: 14 residues. In DNA form, the CDR3 reads TGTGCCATCAGTGACAGCGGGAGGGCGGGCGAGCAGTACTTC. Residues: CAISDSGRAGEQYF.

This chain uses TRBV11-3 with TRBJ2-1, with 10 nucleotides matching TRBD1. J was trimmed by 8 bases and V by 3 bases; bases with no gene match: 4. The V gene's germline CDR1 is SGHNT and CDR2 YENEEA. The CDR3 extends over 14 amino acids. The CDR3 loop reads CASSLGTGVDEQFF. The CDR3 coding sequence is TGTGCCAGCAGCTTGGGGACAGGGGTAGATGAGCAGTTCTTC.

J is TRBJ1-1 and V is TRBV6-5; D gene ambiguous. The V and J ends lost 5 bases and 1 base respectively, with 5 bases between them. The length of the CDR3 is 12 residues. From germline, CDR1 is MNHEY and CDR2 SVGAGI. The CDR3 loop is CASSRRNTEAFF. CDR3 DNA sequence: TGTGCCAGCAGTCGCAGGAACACTGAAGCTTTCTTT.